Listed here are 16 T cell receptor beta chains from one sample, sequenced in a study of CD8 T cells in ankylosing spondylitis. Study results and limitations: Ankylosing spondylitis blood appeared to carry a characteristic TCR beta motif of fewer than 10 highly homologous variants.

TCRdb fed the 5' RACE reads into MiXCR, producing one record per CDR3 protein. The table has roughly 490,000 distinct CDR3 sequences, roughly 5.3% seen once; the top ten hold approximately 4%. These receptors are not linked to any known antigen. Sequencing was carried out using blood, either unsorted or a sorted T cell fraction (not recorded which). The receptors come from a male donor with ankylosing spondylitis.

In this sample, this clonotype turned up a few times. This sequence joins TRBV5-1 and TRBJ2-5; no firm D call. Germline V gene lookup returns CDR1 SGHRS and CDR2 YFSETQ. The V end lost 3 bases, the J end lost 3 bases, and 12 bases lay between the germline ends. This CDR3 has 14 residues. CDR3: CASSSSEQKETQYF. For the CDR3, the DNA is TGCGCCAGCAGCTCCTCTGAACAGAAAGAGACCCAGTACTTC.

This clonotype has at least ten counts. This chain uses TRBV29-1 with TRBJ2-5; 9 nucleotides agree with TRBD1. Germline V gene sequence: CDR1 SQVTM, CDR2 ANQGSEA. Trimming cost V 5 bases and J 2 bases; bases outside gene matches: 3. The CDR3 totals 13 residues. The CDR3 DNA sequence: TGCAGCGTTTCCGGGACAGGGCAAGAGACCCAGTACTTC. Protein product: CSVSGTGQETQYF. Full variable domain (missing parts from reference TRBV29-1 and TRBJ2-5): SAVISQKPSRDICQRGTSLTIQCQVDSQVTMMFWYRQQPGQSLTLIATANQGSEATYESGFVIDKFPISRPNLTFSTLTVSNMSPEDSSIYLCSVSGTGQETQYFGPGTRLLVL.

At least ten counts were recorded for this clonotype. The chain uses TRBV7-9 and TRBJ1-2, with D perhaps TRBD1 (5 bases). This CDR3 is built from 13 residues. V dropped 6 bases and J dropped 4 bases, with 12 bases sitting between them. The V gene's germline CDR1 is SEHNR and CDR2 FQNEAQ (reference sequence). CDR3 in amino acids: CASRATGPYGYTF. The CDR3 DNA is TGTGCCAGCAGGGCTACAGGTCCCTATGGCTACACCTTC.

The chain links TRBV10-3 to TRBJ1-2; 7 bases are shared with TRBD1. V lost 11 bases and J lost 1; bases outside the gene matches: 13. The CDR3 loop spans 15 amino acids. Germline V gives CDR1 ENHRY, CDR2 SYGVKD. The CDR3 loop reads CAARDSIDFNYGYTF. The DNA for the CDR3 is TGTGCCGCCCGGGACAGCATCGACTTTAACTATGGCTACACCTTC.

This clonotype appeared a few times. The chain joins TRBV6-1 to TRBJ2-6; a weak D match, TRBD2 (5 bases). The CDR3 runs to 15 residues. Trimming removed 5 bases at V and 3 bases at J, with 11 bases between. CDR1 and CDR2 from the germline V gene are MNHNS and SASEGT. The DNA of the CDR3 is TGTGCCAGCAGTCCAGCCGGGGTTGGGGCCAACGTCCTGACTTTC. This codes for CASSPAGVGANVLTF.

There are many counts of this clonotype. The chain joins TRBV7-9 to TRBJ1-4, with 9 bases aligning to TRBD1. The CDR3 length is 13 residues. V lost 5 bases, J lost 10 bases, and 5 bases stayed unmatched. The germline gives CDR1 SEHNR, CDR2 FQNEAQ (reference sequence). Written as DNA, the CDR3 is TGTGCCAGCAGCCGGGGACAGGGTGGAAAACTGTTTTTT. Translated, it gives CASSRGQGGKLFF.

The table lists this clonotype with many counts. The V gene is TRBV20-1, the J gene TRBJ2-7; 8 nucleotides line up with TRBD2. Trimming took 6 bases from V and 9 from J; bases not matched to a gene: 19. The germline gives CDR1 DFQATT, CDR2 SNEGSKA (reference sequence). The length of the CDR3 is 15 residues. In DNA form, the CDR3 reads TGCAGTGCAAACCATAGCCCGAGCGGGAGATATTTGCAGTACTTC. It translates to CSANHSPSGRYLQYF.

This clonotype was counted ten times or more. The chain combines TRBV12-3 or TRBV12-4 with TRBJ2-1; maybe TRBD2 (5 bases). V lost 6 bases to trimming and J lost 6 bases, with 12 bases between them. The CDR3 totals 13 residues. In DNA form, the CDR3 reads TGTGCCAGCAGGCAAATTGAGGGCAATGAGCAGTTCTTC. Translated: CASRQIEGNEQFF.

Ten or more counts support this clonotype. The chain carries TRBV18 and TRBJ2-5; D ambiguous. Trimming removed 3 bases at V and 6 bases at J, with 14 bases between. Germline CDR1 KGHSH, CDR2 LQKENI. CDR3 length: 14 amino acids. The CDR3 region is CASSPPDGRQTQYF. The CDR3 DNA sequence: TGTGCCAGCTCACCTCCGGACGGTCGGCAGACCCAGTACTTC. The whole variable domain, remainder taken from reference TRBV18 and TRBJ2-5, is NAGVMQNPRHLVRRRGQEARLRCSPMKGHSHVYWYRQLPEEGLKFMVYLQKENIIDESGMPKERFSAEFPKEGPSILRIQQVVRGDSAAYFCASSPPDGRQTQYFGPGTRLLVL.

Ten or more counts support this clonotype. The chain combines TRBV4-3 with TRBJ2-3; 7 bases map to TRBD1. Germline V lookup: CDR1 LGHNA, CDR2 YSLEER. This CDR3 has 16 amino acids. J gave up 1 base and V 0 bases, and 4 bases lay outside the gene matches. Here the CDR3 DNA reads TGCGCCAGCAGCCAAGAAACAGGGGCTGGCACAGATACGCAGTATTTT. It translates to CASSQETGAGTDTQYF.

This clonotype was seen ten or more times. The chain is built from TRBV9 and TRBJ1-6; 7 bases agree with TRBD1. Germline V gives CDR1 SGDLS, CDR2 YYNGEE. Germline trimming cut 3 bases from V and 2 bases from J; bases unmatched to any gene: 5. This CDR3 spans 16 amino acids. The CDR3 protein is CASSAGGLPYNSPLHF. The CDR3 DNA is TGTGCCAGCAGCGCAGGGGGTCTCCCCTATAATTCACCCCTCCACTTT.

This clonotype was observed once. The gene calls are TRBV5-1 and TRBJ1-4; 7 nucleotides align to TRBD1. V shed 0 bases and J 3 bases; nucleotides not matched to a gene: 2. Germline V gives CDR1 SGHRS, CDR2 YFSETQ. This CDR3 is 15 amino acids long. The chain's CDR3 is CASSLETGANEKLFF. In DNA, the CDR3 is TGCGCCAGCAGCTTGGAAACAGGGGCTAATGAAAAACTGTTTTTT.

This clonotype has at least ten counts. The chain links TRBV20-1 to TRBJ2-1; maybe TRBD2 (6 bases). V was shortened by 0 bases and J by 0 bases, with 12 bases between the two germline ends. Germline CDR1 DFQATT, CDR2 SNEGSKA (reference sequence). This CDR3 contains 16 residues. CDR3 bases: TGCAGTGCTAGAGATCTGAGCGGGCACTCCTACAATGAGCAGTTCTTC. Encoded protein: CSARDLSGHSYNEQFF.

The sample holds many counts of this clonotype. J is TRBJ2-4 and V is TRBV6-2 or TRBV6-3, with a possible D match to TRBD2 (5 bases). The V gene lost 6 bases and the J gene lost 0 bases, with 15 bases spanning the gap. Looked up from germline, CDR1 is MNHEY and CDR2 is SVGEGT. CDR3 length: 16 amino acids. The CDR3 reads CASRRGLLLAKNIQYF. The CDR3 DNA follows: TGTGCCAGCAGACGCGGACTTTTACTAGCCAAAAACATTCAGTACTTC.

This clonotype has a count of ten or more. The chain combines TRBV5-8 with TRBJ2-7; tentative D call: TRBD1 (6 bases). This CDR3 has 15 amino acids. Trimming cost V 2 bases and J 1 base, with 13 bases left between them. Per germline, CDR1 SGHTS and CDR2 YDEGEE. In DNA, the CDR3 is TGTGCCAGCAGCTTAGGTGGCAGGGGTTCCTACGAGCAGTACTTC. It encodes CASSLGGRGSYEQYF.

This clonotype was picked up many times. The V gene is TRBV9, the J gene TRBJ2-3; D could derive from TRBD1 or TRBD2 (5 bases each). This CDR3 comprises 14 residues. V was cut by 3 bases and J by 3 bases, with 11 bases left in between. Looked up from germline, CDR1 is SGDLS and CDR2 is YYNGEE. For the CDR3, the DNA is TGTGCCAGCAGCGCCGCTTGGGGGACAGATACGCAGTATTTT. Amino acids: CASSAAWGTDTQYF.